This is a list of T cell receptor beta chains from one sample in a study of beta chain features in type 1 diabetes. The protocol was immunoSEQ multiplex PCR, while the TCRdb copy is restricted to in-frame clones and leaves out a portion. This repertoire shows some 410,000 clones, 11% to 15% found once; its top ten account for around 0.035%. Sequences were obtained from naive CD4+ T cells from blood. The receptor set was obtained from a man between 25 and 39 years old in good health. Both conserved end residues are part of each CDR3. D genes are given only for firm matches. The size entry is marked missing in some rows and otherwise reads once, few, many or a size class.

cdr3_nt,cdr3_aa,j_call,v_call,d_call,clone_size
TGTGCCAGCAGCGACCGGGACAGAACTGTGAATGAGCAGTTCTTC,CASSDRDRTVNEQFF,TRBJ2-1,TRBV9,TRBD1,NA
TGCGCCAGCAGCCAAGACGCCCGCGGACTTGAGACGGTGCACGAGCAGTACTTC,CASSQDARGLETVHEQYF,TRBJ2-7,TRBV4-3,NA,few
TGTGCCACCAGCAGAGATAGAAGATACGAGCAGTACTTC,CATSRDRRYEQYF,TRBJ2-7,TRBV15,NA,NA
TGCGCCAGCAGCCAAGTTCCCAGACTAGCGGGAGACTATGAGCAGTTCTTC,CASSQVPRLAGDYEQFF,TRBJ2-1,TRBV4-3,TRBD2,few
TGTGCCAGTACCCTCGGACTAGCGACCGATACGCAGTATTTT,CASTLGLATDTQYF,TRBJ2-3,TRBV19,TRBD2,few
TGTGCCAGCAGTTACTCGAAGAGAGGGGCCAAAAACATTCAGTACTTC,CASSYSKRGAKNIQYF,TRBJ2-4,TRBV6-5,NA,NA
TGTGCCAGCAGTGAAACCAGGGGCCCCTCTGGGGCCAACGTCCTGACTTTC,CASSETRGPSGANVLTF,TRBJ2-6,TRBV25-1,NA,NA
TGTGCCAGCAGCCTCCGGGACAGGGAGCATGAGCAGTTCTTC,CASSLRDREHEQFF,TRBJ2-1,TRBV7-9,TRBD1,NA
TGTGCCAGTACTACAGGAGCAGATACGCAGTATTTT,CASTTGADTQYF,TRBJ2-3,TRBV6-5,NA,NA
TGTGCCAGCAGCCCCCAGGGATCTGGTAACACTGAAGCTTTCTTT,CASSPQGSGNTEAFF,TRBJ1-1,TRBV9,NA,NA
TGTGCCAGCAGTGAGGGACTAGCGGATCTCTACGAGCAGTACTTC,CASSEGLADLYEQYF,TRBJ2-7,TRBV2,TRBD2,few
TGTGCCAGCAGCGTAGGGCAGGGGGCAGGTACGGATCAGCCCCAGCATTTT,CASSVGQGAGTDQPQHF,TRBJ1-5,TRBV9,TRBD1,few
TGCAGCGTTGATGGCAGGGGTAACTATGGCTACACCTTC,CSVDGRGNYGYTF,TRBJ1-2,TRBV29-1,NA,few
TGTGCCAGTCCCTCTCCCGGCGGGGAGACCCAGTACTTC,CASPSPGGETQYF,TRBJ2-5,TRBV7-2,NA,NA
TGTGCCAGCAGCGTCTCACAGGGGGCGTTAACAGATACGCAGTATTTT,CASSVSQGALTDTQYF,TRBJ2-3,TRBV9,TRBD1,few
TGTGCCAGCAGCTCGGTGGCGAGGACCCAGTACTTC,CASSSVARTQYF,TRBJ2-5,TRBV5-6,NA,few
TGTGCCAGCAGCATTCCCTCTTACAATGAGCAGTTCTTC,CASSIPSYNEQFF,TRBJ2-1,TRBV5-4,NA,NA
TGTGCCAGCAGCCGGGTCAGCCGGCCAGAGACCCAGTACTTC,CASSRVSRPETQYF,TRBJ2-5,TRBV7-2,NA,few
TGTGCCAGCAGCTCCCTCGCGGCGACCGGGGAGCTGTTTTTT,CASSSLAATGELFF,TRBJ2-2,TRBV7-3,NA,NA
TGTGCCAGCCGGCATGGAGCGGGAGAAAAGCCAGATACGCAGTATTTT,CASRHGAGEKPDTQYF,TRBJ2-3,TRBV5-4,TRBD2,NA
TGTGCCAGCAGTGAGGGAGAGTACGAGCAGTACTTC,CASSEGEYEQYF,TRBJ2-7,TRBV25-1,NA,NA
TGTGCCAGCAGCTTAGCGCTTGTAACGGGTGCCACCACAGATACGCAGTATTTT,CASSLALVTGATTDTQYF,TRBJ2-3,TRBV7-2,NA,NA
TGCGCCAGCAGCTCCGAAAGGGAGGGCACCGGGGAGCTGTTTTTT,CASSSEREGTGELFF,TRBJ2-2,TRBV5-1,TRBD2,few
TGCAGCGTTGTTCTAGCGGGGGTCACGTACCAAGAGACCCAGTACTTC,CSVVLAGVTYQETQYF,TRBJ2-5,TRBV29-1,TRBD2,few
TGCGCCAGCAGCTTGGGGACAGGTTTTGGAGAGACCCAGTACTTC,CASSLGTGFGETQYF,TRBJ2-5,TRBV5-1,TRBD1,NA
TGTGCCAGCAGCTTAAATAGCGCAGATACGCAGTATTTT,CASSLNSADTQYF,TRBJ2-3,TRBV7-2,NA,few
TGTGCCAGCAGCCCGGATAGCTGGGGAGAGACCCAGTACTTC,CASSPDSWGETQYF,TRBJ2-5,TRBV11-2,NA,NA
TGTGCCAGCAGCCTGGACAGGGGGATTGAGACCCAGTACTTC,CASSLDRGIETQYF,TRBJ2-5,TRBV7-9,TRBD1,few
TGTGCCAGCAGCTCCGGACTAGCGGGGGGCAGGGAGACCCAGTACTTC,CASSSGLAGGRETQYF,TRBJ2-5,TRBV7-9,TRBD2,few
TGCAGCGCCCGACTCCACAATGAGCAGTTCTTC,CSARLHNEQFF,TRBJ2-1,TRBV29-1,NA,many
TGCAGCGTGGGTTCCGATAGCGGGAGGCCCGACCTAGGGCAGTTCTTC,CSVGSDSGRPDLGQFF,TRBJ2-1,TRBV29-1,TRBD2,NA
TGCGCCAGCAGCCAAGATACCCCTAATTATAAACTGAGCACAGATACGCAGTATTTT,CASSQDTPNYKLSTDTQYF,TRBJ2-3,TRBV4-1,NA,NA
TGTGCCAGCAGCTTAGCCATCGGGGGAACCTACGAGCAGTACTTC,CASSLAIGGTYEQYF,TRBJ2-7,TRBV7-9,NA,NA
TGTGCCAGCAGCGTAGGCCCTAGCGGGAGGAGCAATGAGCAGTTCTTC,CASSVGPSGRSNEQFF,TRBJ2-1,TRBV9,TRBD2,NA
TGTGCCAGCAGCGCGATCTACCACCGGGACATAATCTACAATGAGCAGTTCTTC,CASSAIYHRDIIYNEQFF,TRBJ2-1,TRBV9,NA,NA
TGTGCCAGCAGCCCCCGACAGGGTGCCCTCAACACTGAAGCTTTCTTT,CASSPRQGALNTEAFF,TRBJ1-1,TRBV9,TRBD1,NA
TGTGCCAGCAGCGTAGCGGGGGGGCCGATAGATACGCAGTATTTT,CASSVAGGPIDTQYF,TRBJ2-3,TRBV9,TRBD2,few
TGTGCCAGCAGTTTATTCGCCGGACAGGGGGCATCCTATAATTCACCCCTCCACTTT,CASSLFAGQGASYNSPLHF,TRBJ1-6,TRBV27,TRBD1,NA
TGCGCCAGCAGCCGGTTCGACGGGACAGATACGCAGTATTTT,CASSRFDGTDTQYF,TRBJ2-3,TRBV4-3,NA,NA
TGTGCCAGTAACGTCCAGGGGTACGGCGGGGAGCTGTTTTTT,CASNVQGYGGELFF,TRBJ2-2,TRBV19,NA,NA
TGTGCCAGCAGTGCAGGACTAGCGGGGTCCGAGCAGTACTTC,CASSAGLAGSEQYF,TRBJ2-7,TRBV2,TRBD2,NA
TGCGCCAGCAGCTTGGCGTGGACAGGGATCACAGATACGCAGTATTTT,CASSLAWTGITDTQYF,TRBJ2-3,TRBV5-1,TRBD1,NA
TGCAGCGTTGACTGGGCCTACGAGCAGTACTTC,CSVDWAYEQYF,TRBJ2-7,TRBV29-1,NA,few